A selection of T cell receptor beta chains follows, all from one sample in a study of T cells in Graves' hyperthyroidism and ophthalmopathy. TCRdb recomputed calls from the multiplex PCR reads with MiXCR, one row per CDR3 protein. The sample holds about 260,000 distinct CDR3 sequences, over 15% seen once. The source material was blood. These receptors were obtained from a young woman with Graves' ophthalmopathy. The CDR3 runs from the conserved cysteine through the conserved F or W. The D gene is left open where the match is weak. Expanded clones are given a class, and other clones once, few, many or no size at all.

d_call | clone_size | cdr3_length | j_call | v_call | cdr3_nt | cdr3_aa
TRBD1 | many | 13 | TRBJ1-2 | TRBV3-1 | TGTGCCAGCAGCCAGGGACAGGGTGGTGGCTACACCTTC | CASSQGQGGGYTF
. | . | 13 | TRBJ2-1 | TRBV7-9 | TGTGCCAGCAGCTTAGCGGTAGGAGATGAGCAGTTCTTC | CASSLAVGDEQFF
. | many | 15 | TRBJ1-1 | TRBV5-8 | TGTGCCAGCAGCTTAGACGGATCCATGAACACTGAAGCTTTCTTT | CASSLDGSMNTEAFF
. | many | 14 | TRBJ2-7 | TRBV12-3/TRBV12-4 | TGTGCCAGCAGTCCTGACAGGTTCACCTACGAGCAGTACTTC | CASSPDRFTYEQYF
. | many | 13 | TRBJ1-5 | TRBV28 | TGTGCCAGTGGGCTACGCAGCAATCAGCCCCAGCATTTT | CASGLRSNQPQHF
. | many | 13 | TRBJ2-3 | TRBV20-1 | TGCAGTGCTCCTAGTGTCCGCACAGATACGCAGTATTTT | CSAPSVRTDTQYF
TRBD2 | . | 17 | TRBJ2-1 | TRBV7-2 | TGTGCCAGCAGCCCCGGTGGGGGACTATACTCCTACAATGAGCAGTTCTTC | CASSPGGGLYSYNEQFF
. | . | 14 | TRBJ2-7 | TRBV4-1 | TGCGCCAGCAGCCAAGAGGCAGGTCACTACGAGCAGTACTTC | CASSQEAGHYEQYF
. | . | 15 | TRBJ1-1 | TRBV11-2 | TGTGCCAGCAGCTTAGGATACCCCGCGGGCACTGAAGCTTTCTTT | CASSLGYPAGTEAFF
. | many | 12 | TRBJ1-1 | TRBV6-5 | TGTGCCAGCAGTTACTTGGGAGCTGAAGCTTTCTTT | CASSYLGAEAFF
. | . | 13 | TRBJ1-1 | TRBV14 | TGTGCCAGCAGCCCCCAGGTTGACACTGAAGCTTTCTTT | CASSPQVDTEAFF
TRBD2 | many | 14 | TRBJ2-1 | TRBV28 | TGTGCCAGCAGTTTGAGCGGGAGGGACAATGAGCAGTTCTTC | CASSLSGRDNEQFF
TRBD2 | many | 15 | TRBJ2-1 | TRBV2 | TGTGCCAGCAGTTTCCTAGCGGGGGGGGAATTTGAGCAGTTCTTC | CASSFLAGGEFEQFF
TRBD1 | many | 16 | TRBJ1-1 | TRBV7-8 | TGTGCCAGCAGCTTAAGGGACAGGGGACGGAAAACTGAAGCTTTCTTT | CASSLRDRGRKTEAFF
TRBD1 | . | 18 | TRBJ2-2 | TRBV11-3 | TGTGCCAGCAGCTCGCCGTGGAGTGGGACAGCGAACACCGGGGAGCTGTTTTTT | CASSSPWSGTANTGELFF
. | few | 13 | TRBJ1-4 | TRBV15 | TGTGCCACCAGCAGAGTCTATAATGAAAAACTGTTTTTT | CATSRVYNEKLFF
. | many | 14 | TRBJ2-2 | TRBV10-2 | TGCGCCAGCATTAGGACTTTGAACACCGGGGAGCTGTTTTTT | CASIRTLNTGELFF
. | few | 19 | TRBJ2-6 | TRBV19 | TGTGCCAGTAGTATAGCTAAGGCTCAAACCCCCTCTGGGGCCAACGTCCTGACTTTC | CASSIAKAQTPSGANVLTF
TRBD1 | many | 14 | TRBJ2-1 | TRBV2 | TGTGCCAGCAGCGGGACAGGGTCCCACAATGAGCAGTTCTTC | CASSGTGSHNEQFF
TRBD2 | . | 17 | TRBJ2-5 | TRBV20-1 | TGCAGTGCTAGAGATGGGACTAGCGGAACGTACCAAGAGACCCAGTACTTC | CSARDGTSGTYQETQYF
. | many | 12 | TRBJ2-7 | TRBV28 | TGTGCCAGCAGTACCCGGCACTACGAGCAGTACTTC | CASSTRHYEQYF
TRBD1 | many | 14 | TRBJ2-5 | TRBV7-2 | TGTGCCAGCAGCTCGCGGACAGGCGGAGAGACCCAGTACTTC | CASSSRTGGETQYF
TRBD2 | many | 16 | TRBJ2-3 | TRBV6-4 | TGTGCCAGCAGTGACGGGACTAGCGGGGGCGCAGATACGCAGTATTTT | CASSDGTSGGADTQYF
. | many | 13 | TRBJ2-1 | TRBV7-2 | TGTGCCAGCAGCTTAGGTCAGTACAATGAGCAGTTCTTC | CASSLGQYNEQFF
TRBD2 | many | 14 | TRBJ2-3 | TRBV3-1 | TGTGCCAGCAGCCTGAGACTAGCGTTCGAAACGCAGTATTTT | CASSLRLAFETQYF
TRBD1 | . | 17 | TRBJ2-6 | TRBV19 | TGTGCCAGTTCGCAGGACAGGCCCCTATCTGGGGCCAACGTCCTGACTTTC | CASSQDRPLSGANVLTF
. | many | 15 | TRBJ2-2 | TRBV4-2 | TGTGCCAGCAGCCTAGGTAGCGGGAACACCGGGGAGCTGTTTTTT | CASSLGSGNTGELFF
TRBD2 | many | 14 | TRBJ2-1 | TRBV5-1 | TGCGCCAGCAAATTGGCGGGGGAATTCAATGAGCAGTTCTTC | CASKLAGEFNEQFF
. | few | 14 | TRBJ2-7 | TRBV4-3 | TGCGCCAGCAGCCAAGATAAACACGGCTACGAGCAGTACTTC | CASSQDKHGYEQYF
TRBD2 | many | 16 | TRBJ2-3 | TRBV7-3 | TGTGCCAGCAGCAAGGGACTAGCGGGAGGAACAGATACGCAGTATTTT | CASSKGLAGGTDTQYF
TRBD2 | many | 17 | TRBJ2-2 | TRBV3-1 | TGTGCCAGCAGCTCGCGCCTAGCGGGGCTTGGGACCGGGGAGCTGTTTTTT | CASSSRLAGLGTGELFF
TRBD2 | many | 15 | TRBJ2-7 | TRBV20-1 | TGCAGTGCTAGGGACTCGGGACTAGCGGCCTACGAGCAGTACTTC | CSARDSGLAAYEQYF
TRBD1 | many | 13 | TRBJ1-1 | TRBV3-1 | TGTGCCAGCAGCCAAGTAAGGACAGGTGAAGCTTTCTTT | CASSQVRTGEAFF
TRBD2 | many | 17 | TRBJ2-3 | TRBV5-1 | TGCGCCAGCAGCTGGGAAGATAGCGGGAGCCCGCCAGATACGCAGTATTTT | CASSWEDSGSPPDTQYF
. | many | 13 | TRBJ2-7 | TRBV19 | TGTGCCAGTAGTATAGATCCGTACGGCGAGCAGTACTTC | CASSIDPYGEQYF